Each of the 21 T cell receptor beta chains below was sequenced from the same sample in a study of CD8+ T cells in alopecia areata. After isolation, RNA underwent reverse transcription to generate cDNA as the sequencing template. Sequencing was performed with immunoSEQ multiplex PCR; in TCRdb, only in-frame clones are kept and a portion is missing. The data hold 90,000 to 150,000 clones, with over 60% observed a single time. Sequencing was performed on CD4+ T cells sorted from blood. All receptors come from a human donor in good health.

V and J are TRBV30 and TRBJ2-7, with a possible D match to TRBD2 (6 bases). This CDR3 is 15 amino acids long. The germline V gene has CDR1 GTSNPN and CDR2 SVGIG (reference sequence). Trimming pared 7 bases from V and 3 bases from J, leaving 22 bases between. The CDR3 protein is CASRLRDSRLYEQYF. CDR3 nucleotides: TGTGCCTCTCGACTCCGGGACTCGAGGCTCTACGAGCAGTACTTC.

This clone appeared a few times. This CDR3 is CASSFAGGGQPQHF. The CDR3 region has the DNA TGTGCCAGCAGTTTCGCGGGAGGCGGTCAGCCCCAGCATTTT. The V call is TRBV6-5, the J call TRBJ1-5; D call uncertain. CDR3 length: 14 residues. V was clipped by 4 bases and J by 6 bases, with 13 bases between them. Per germline, CDR1 MNHEY and CDR2 SVGAGI.

The chain combines TRBV5-6 with TRBJ2-5; either TRBD1 or TRBD2 may supply D (5 bases each). Germline CDR1 SGHDT, CDR2 YYEEEE. V gave up 6 bases and J gave up 9 bases, with 15 bases separating them. The CDR3 covers 12 residues. The CDR3 DNA follows: TGTGCCAGCAACCCAAGAGGGGATTCCCAGTACTTC. Translating gives CASNPRGDSQYF.

This chain links TRBV6-5 with TRBJ2-3; D is perhaps TRBD2 (5 bases). CDR1 and CDR2 (germline): MNHEY, SVGAGI. CDR3 length equals 15 residues. V lost 6 bases and J 9 bases, leaving 22 bases between the germline ends. CDR3 region: CASRLRTPASGTQYF. CDR3 sequence (DNA): TGTGCCAGCAGACTTCGGACCCCGGCCAGCGGAACGCAGTATTTT.

The chain couples TRBV27 to TRBJ2-7, with D perhaps TRBD1 or TRBD2 (6 bases each). This CDR3 has 15 residues. In germline, CDR1 is MNHEY, CDR2 SMNVEV (reference sequence). V lost 5 bases and J 2 bases, leaving 16 bases between the germline ends. The CDR3 reads CASSPSDRTTYEQYF. In nucleotides, the CDR3 is TGTGCCAGCAGTCCCTCAGACAGGACTACCTACGAGCAGTACTTC.

This clone occurred a few times. V usage is TRBV29-1 and J usage is TRBJ1-2, with a weak D call TRBD1 (5 bases). This CDR3 has 13 amino acids. V lost 2 bases and J 8 bases, leaving 15 bases between the germline ends. Germline assignment: CDR1 SQVTM and CDR2 ANQGSEA. The DNA for the CDR3 is TGCAGCGTTGAAAACAGGACCCCGGGGGGCTACACCTTC. Translating it yields CSVENRTPGGYTF.

The J gene is TRBJ1-2, the V gene TRBV29-1; perhaps TRBD1 as D (6 bases). This CDR3 has 14 residues. Germline V gene sequence: CDR1 SQVTM, CDR2 ANQGSEA. V was shortened by 7 bases and J by 4 bases, with 19 bases between the two germline ends. CDR3 nucleotides: TGCAGCGCGATAGAGGGACACCCTATCTATGGCTACACCTTC. Translated: CSAIEGHPIYGYTF.

This clone was seen only once. The rearrangement uses TRBV9 and TRBJ2-3; 8 bases are a match to TRBD2. Germline CDR1 and CDR2: SGDLS and YYNGEE. The junction had 6 bases not matched to a gene; V was cut back by 3 bases and J by 3 bases. The CDR3 is 15 residues long. As DNA, the CDR3 is TGTGCCAGCAGCGCCTACGGGGGGGTTACAGATACGCAGTATTTT. As protein: CASSAYGGVTDTQYF.

This rearrangement joins TRBV23-1 to TRBJ2-1, with no clear D. TRBV23-1 is treated as an ORF (open reading frame) with a function not yet certain. Trimming removed 3 bases at V and 6 bases at J, with 0 bases between. CDR3 size: 10 residues. CDR3 amino acids: CASSHNEQFF. In DNA form, the CDR3 reads TGCGCCAGCAGTCACAATGAGCAGTTCTTC.

The CDR3 region is CACRGAGAYEQYF. CDR3 coding DNA: TGTGCCTGCCGGGGGGCCGGAGCCTACGAGCAGTACTTC. This sequence joins TRBV30 and TRBJ2-7; D perhaps matches TRBD2 (7 bases). V lost 6 bases and J 2 bases, leaving 14 bases between the germline ends. The CDR3 spans 13 residues. The V gene's germline CDR1 is GTSNPN and CDR2 SVGIG (reference sequence).

The rearrangement joins TRBV29-1 to TRBJ2-3, with TRBD2 as a possible D gene (7 bases). The CDR3 is made up of 15 amino acids. Trimming stripped 1 base from V and 0 bases from J, with 11 bases between. Germline loops: CDR1 SQVTM, CDR2 ANQGSEA. CDR3 loop: CSVEGGGRSTDTQYF. The DNA for the CDR3 is TGCAGCGTTGAAGGCGGGGGCCGAAGCACAGATACGCAGTATTTT.

This clone was found a few times. The rearrangement uses TRBV6-1 and TRBJ2-1; 8 bases map to TRBD1. The CDR3 has 14 residues. Germline V gives CDR1 MNHNS, CDR2 SASEGT. The trim removed 6 bases at V and 1 base at J, leaving 2 bases unmatched. In DNA, the CDR3 is TGTGCCAGCAGCAGGGGGCTGTCCTACAATGAGCAGTTCTTC. Encoded protein: CASSRGLSYNEQFF.

The rearrangement uses TRBV7-2 and TRBJ1-1, with TRBD1 as a possible D gene (5 bases). Germline values: CDR1 SGHTA, CDR2 FQGNSA. Trimming cost V 5 bases and J 1 base, with 8 bases left between them. This CDR3 has 13 residues. CDR3 nucleotides: TGTGCCAGCAGCGGGGACTGGAACACTGAAGCTTTCTTT. It yields the protein CASSGDWNTEAFF.

The rearrangement links TRBV29-1 to TRBJ2-2, with TRBD1 matching 7 bases. V gave up 5 bases and J gave up 6 bases; unmatched junction bases: 6. CDR3 length: 13 residues. CDR1 SQVTM and CDR2 ANQGSEA come from the germline V gene. CDR3 nucleotide sequence: TGCAGCGTTTCTGACAGGGTAGCCGGGGAGCTGTTTTTT. It is translated as CSVSDRVAGELFF.

This rearrangement joins TRBV30 to TRBJ2-5; 8 nucleotides match TRBD1. CDR3 length: 13 amino acids. V lost 1 base and J lost 2; bases outside the gene matches: 0. The germline V gene encodes CDR1 GTSNPN and CDR2 SVGIG (reference sequence). CDR3 DNA: TGTGCCTGGAGTGGGACAGGGCAAGAGACCCAGTACTTC. Amino acids: CAWSGTGQETQYF.

The sample holds a few counts of this clone. This rearrangement joins TRBV7-9 to TRBJ2-6, with a weak D call TRBD2 (5 bases). This CDR3 has 18 amino acids. Germline CDR1 is SEHNR and CDR2 is FQNEAQ (reference sequence). The V gene lost 2 bases and the J gene lost 2 bases, with 16 bases spanning the gap. The CDR3 loop reads CASSLRRGPRAGANVLTF. The CDR3 DNA follows: TGTGCCAGCAGCTTACGACGCGGGCCACGAGCTGGGGCCAACGTCCTGACTTTC.

This clone was counted at least ten times. The J gene is TRBJ1-2, the V gene TRBV7-2, with D possibly matching TRBD1 (5 bases). The CDR3 covers 15 residues. V was trimmed by 2 bases and J by 8 bases, leaving 18 bases between them. Germline loops: CDR1 SGHTA, CDR2 FQGNSA. In DNA form, the CDR3 reads TGTGCCAGCAGCTTATACGCGGCCGGGCGGGGCGGCTACACCTTC. Amino acid sequence: CASSLYAAGRGGYTF.

The V gene is TRBV11-2, the J gene TRBJ2-1; 10 bases are a match to TRBD2. V was pared by 1 base and J by 9 bases, with 9 bases of the junction left unmatched. The CDR3 runs to 16 residues. Germline CDR1 reads SGHAT; CDR2 reads FQNNGV. The CDR3 DNA sequence: TGTGCCAGCAGCTTAGGAGTTAGCGGGGGGCAGGCTGAGCAGTTCTTC. Residues: CASSLGVSGGQAEQFF.

The CDR3 DNA reads as TGTGCCAGCAGCCCACAGACAGGGGGCCCCTACAATGAGCAGTTCTTC. Encoded protein: CASSPQTGGPYNEQFF. The chain has TRBV5-6 and TRBJ2-1; 10 bases are shared with TRBD1. CDR1 SGHDT and CDR2 YYEEEE come from the germline V gene. J gave up 2 bases and V 4 bases, and 6 bases lay outside the gene matches. CDR3 size: 16 residues.

The V call is TRBV6-5, the J call TRBJ2-3; perhaps TRBD1 as D (5 bases). This CDR3 is built from 13 residues. Germline V gene lookup returns CDR1 MNHEY and CDR2 SVGAGI. Trimming took 3 bases from V and 4 from J, leaving 8 bases between them. In DNA form, the CDR3 reads TGTGCCAGCAGTTATACCAGGGCAGATACGCAGTATTTT. It codes for CASSYTRADTQYF.

V and J are TRBV30 and TRBJ1-2, with TRBD1 identical over 8 bases. CDR1 is GTSNPN and CDR2 is SVGIG in the germline V gene (reference sequence). V lost 4 bases and J lost 7; bases outside the gene matches: 5. This CDR3 is 12 amino acids long. CDR3: CAWTRTGIGYTF. The CDR3 DNA reads TGTGCCTGGACAAGGACAGGGATTGGCTACACCTTC.